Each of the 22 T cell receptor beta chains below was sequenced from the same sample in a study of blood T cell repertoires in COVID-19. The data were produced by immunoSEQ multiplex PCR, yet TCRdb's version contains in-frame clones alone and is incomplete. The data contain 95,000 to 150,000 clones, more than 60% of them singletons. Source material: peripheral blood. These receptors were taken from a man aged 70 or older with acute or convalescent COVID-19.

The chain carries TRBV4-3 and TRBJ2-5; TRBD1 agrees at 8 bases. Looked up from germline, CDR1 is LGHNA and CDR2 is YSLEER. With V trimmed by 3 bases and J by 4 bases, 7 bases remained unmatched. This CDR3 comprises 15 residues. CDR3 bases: TGCGCCAGCAGCCATAACAGGGGGGTAGGAGAGACCCAGTACTTC. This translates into CASSHNRGVGETQYF.

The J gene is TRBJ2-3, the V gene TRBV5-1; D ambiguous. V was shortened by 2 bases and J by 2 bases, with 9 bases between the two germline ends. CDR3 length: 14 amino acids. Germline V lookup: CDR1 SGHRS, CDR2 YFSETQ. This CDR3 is CASSFGQNTDTQYF. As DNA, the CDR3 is TGCGCCAGCAGCTTTGGGCAGAACACAGATACGCAGTATTTT. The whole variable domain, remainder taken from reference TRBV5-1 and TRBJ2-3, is KAGVTQTPRYLIKTRGQQVTLSCSPISGHRSVSWYQQTPGQGLQFLFEYFSETQRNKGNFPGRFSGRQFSNSRSEMNVSTLELGDSALYLCASSFGQNTDTQYFGPGTRLTVL.

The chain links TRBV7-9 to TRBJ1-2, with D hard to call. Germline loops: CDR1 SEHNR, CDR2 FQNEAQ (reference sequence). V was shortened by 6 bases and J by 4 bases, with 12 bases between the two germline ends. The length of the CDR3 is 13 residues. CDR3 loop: CASSLEEIYGYTF. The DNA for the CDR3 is TGTGCCAGCAGTCTCGAGGAAATCTATGGCTACACCTTC.

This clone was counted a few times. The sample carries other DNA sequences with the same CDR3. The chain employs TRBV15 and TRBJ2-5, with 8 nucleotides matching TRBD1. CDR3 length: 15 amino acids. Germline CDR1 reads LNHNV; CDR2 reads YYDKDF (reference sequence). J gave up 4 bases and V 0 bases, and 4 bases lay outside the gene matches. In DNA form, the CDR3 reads TGTGCCACCAGCAGAGACGGACAGGGCGGAGAGACCCAGTACTTC. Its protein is CATSRDGQGGETQYF.

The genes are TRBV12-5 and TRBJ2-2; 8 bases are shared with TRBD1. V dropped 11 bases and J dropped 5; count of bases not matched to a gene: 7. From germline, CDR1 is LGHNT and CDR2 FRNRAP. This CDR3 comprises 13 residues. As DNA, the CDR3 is TGTGCTGGTACAGGGGGAAGGACCGGGGAGCTGTTTTTT. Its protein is CAGTGGRTGELFF.

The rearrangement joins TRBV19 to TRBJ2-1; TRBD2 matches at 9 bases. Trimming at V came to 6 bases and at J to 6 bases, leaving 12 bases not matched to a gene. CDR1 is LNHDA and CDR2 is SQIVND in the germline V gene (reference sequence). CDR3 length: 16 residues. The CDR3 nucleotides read TGTGCCAGTAGGGAGCGGGGGGCCTCTCTCGCCAATGAGCAGTTCTTC. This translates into CASRERGASLANEQFF.

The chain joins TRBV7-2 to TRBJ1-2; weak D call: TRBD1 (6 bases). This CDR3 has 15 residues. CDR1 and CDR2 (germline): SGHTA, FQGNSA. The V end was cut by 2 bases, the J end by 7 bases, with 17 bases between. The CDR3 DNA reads TGTGCCAGCAGCTTAATCGGGGGGGGCGCAGGTGGCTACACCTTC. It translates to CASSLIGGGAGGYTF. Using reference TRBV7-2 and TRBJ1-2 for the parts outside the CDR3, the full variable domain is GAGVSQSPSNKVTEKGKDVELRCDPISGHTALYWYRQSLGQGLEFLIYFQGNSAPDKSGLPSDRFSAERTGGSVSTLTIQRTQQEDSAVYLCASSLIGGGAGGYTFGSGTRLTVV.

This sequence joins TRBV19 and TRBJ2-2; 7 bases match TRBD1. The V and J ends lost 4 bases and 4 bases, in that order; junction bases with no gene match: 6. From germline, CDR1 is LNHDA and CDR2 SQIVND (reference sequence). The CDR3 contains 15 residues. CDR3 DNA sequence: TGTGCCAGTAGTACCGACAGGGTTGGCACCGGGGAGCTGTTTTTT. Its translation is CASSTDRVGTGELFF.

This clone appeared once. CDR3 bases: TGCGCCAGCAGCCAAGATCCGAGAGCAGGGAACACCGGGGAGCTGTTTTTT. Its protein is CASSQDPRAGNTGELFF. This chain joins TRBV4-1 and TRBJ2-2; D not certain. The CDR3 sequence is 17 residues long. V gave up 0 bases and J gave up 1 base, with 12 bases separating them. Germline CDR1 reads MGHRA; CDR2 reads YSYEKL.

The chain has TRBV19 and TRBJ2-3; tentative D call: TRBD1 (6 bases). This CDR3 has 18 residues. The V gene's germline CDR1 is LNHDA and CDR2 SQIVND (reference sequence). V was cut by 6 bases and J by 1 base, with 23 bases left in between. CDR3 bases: TGTGCCAGTAGCCAAAATGGAGGCAGGGGTCATCGCACAGATACGCAGTATTTT. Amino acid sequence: CASSQNGGRGHRTDTQYF.

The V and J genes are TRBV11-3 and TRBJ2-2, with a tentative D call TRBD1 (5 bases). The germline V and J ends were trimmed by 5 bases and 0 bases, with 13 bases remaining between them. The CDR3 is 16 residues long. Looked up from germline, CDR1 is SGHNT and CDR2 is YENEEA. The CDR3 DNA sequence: TGTGCCAGCAGCCCTTGGGGCGGCCCGAACACCGGGGAGCTGTTTTTT. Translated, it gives CASSPWGGPNTGELFF. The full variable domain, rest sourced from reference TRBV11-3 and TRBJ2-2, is EAGVVQSPRYKIIEKKQPVAFWCNPISGHNTLYWYLQNLGQGPELLIRYENEEAVDDSQLPKDRFSAERLKGVDSTLKIQPAELGDSAVYLCASSPWGGPNTGELFFGEGSRLTVL.

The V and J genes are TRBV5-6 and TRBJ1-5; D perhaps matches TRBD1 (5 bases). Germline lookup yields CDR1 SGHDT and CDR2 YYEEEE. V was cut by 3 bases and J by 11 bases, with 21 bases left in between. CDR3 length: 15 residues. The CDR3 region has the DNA TGTGCCAGCAGCTCTACGTTTGCAAGGGTAGGGGCCCAGCATTTT. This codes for CASSSTFARVGAQHF.

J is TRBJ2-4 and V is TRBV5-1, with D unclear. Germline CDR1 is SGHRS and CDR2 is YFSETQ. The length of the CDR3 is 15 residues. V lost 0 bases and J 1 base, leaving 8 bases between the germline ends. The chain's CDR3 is CASSLDGMAKNIQYF. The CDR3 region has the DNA TGCGCCAGCAGCTTGGACGGTATGGCCAAAAACATTCAGTACTTC.

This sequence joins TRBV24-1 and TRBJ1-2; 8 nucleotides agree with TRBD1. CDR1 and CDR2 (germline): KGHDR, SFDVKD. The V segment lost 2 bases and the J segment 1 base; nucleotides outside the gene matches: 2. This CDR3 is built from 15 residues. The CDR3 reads CATSDSQGVNYGYTF. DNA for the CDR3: TGTGCCACCAGTGATTCACAGGGGGTTAACTATGGCTACACCTTC.

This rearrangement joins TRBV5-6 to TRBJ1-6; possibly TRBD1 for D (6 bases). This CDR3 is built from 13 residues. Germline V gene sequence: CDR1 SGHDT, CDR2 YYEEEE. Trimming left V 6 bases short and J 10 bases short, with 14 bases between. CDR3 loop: CASTNRVGSPLHF. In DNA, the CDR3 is TGTGCCAGCACAAACAGGGTAGGCTCACCCCTCCACTTT.

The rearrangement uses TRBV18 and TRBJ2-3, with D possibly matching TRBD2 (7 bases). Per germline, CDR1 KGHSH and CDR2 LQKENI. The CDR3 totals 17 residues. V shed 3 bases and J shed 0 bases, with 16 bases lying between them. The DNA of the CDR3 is TGTGCCAGCTCACCTGGGGGGGGCCTCCCTAGCACAGATACGCAGTATTTT. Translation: CASSPGGGLPSTDTQYF.

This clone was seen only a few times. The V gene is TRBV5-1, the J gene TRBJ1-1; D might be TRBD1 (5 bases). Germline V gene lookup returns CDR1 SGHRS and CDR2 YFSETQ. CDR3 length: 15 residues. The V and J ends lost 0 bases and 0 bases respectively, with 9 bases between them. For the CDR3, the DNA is TGCGCCAGCAGCTTGGCCACGGGGGTGAACACTGAAGCTTTCTTT. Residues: CASSLATGVNTEAFF.

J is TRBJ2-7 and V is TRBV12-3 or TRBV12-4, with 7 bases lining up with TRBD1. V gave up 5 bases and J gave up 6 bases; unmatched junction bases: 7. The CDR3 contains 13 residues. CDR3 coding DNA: TGTGCCAGCAGTCGGGACAGTCCCACCGAGCAGTACTTC. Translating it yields CASSRDSPTEQYF.

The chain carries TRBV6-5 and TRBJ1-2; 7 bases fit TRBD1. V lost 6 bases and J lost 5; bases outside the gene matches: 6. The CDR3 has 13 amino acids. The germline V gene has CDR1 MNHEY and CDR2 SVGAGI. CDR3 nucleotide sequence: TGTGCCAGCAGGCTGGGACAGAGGTATGGCTACACCTTC. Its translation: CASRLGQRYGYTF.

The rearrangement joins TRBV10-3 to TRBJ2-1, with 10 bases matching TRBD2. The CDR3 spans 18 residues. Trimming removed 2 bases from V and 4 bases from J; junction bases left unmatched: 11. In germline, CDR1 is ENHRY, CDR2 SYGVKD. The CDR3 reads CAISEHSTTSGEYNEQFF. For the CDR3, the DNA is TGTGCCATCAGTGAGCACTCCACAACTAGCGGGGAGTACAATGAGCAGTTCTTC.

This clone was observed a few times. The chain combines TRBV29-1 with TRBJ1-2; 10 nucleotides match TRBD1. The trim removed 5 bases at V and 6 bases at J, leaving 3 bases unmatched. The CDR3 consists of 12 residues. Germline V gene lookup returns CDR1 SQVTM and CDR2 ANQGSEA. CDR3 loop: CSVYGTGDGYTF. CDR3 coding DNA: TGCAGCGTTTACGGGACAGGGGATGGCTACACCTTC.

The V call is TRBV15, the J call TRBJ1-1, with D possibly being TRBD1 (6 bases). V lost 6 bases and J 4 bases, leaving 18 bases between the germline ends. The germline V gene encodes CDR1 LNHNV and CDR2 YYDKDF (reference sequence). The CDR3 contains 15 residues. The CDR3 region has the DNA TGTGCCACCAGGGATAGGGGGTTGCTGGGCACTGAAGCTTTCTTT. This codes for CATRDRGLLGTEAFF.